This T cell receptor (beta chain) was profiled in a study of cytomegalovirus exposure and HLA in healthy donors. Study details: In terms of ancestry, the Caucasian-associated cluster contained around 79% of the approximately 380 genotyped donors.

As for the donors, each was a healthy bone marrow donor. Study observations and caveats: Among TCR beta chains, those listed as cytomegalovirus-associated numbered about 160. V- and J-gene trimming in TCR beta was tied to a missense DCLRE1C variant by an analysis performed later.

This PCR relied on a set of 60 Vbeta primers and 13 Jbeta primers. Clones were read by immunoSEQ multiplex PCR, and TCRdb kept only the in-frame ones, dropping some. The table has some 100,000 clones, over 60% seen once; the top ten hold approximately 4.6%. This CDR3 region has 14 residues. Trimming took 2 bases from V and 0 from J; bases not matched to a gene: 2. Germline V gene data show CDR1 as SGHTS and CDR2 as YDEGEE. This clone was recorded a few times. Its matching antigen is unknown. The V and J genes are TRBV5-8 and TRBJ2-7; TRBD2 matches at 7 bases. The sequence derives from a middle-aged woman in good health and CMV-seropositive. The source material was PBMCs. This CDR3 reads CASSFTSVSYEQYF. CDR3 DNA sequence: TGTGCCAGCAGCTTCACTAGCGTCTCCTACGAGCAGTACTTC.